This is a list of T cell receptor beta chains from one sample in a study of cytomegalovirus exposure and HLA in healthy donors. Profiling relied on immunoSEQ multiplex PCR, and the TCRdb table lists in-frame clones only, not all of them. The sample includes about 56,000 clones, just over 90% seen only once; the top ten take about 1.8%. The sequenced sample consisted of PBMCs. All receptors derive from a young woman in good health and CMV-seropositive. CDR3s leave out the opening cysteine and the closing phenylalanine or tryptophan.

V gene	CDR3 protein
TRBV28	ASSLDRVGTGELF
TRBV6-4	ASSESNTGELF
TRBV19	ASSIGQVRTGELF
TRBV2	ASRDNSYEQY
TRBV28	ASSNQGQGPSEAF
TRBV12-2	ASRLAGETSGGHDTQY
TRBV29-1	SVELDRPYEQY
TRBV6-5	ASSYFGEAF
TRBV7-9	ASSSRTAQYEQY
TRBV5-6	ASSLQEAEAF
TRBV29-1	SVERVLRTEAF
TRBV19	ASSMGTGPSSYNSPLH
TRBV6-4	ASSPDRDPTEAF
TRBV5-1	ASSLEAGGYT
TRBV10-3	ATRTENYQETQY
TRBV7-2	ASSLGDRGNYGYT
TRBV19	ASSSTGTDGSYEQY
TRBV19	ASSPLDRPQETQY
TRBV19	ASRNYGQGVGYT
TRBV6-5	ASIKTGINYGYT
TRBV14	ASSQSLGQGSYEQY
TRBV5-1	ASSPSPQYTEAF
TRBV7-6	ASSLDGRDTQY
TRBV7-2	ASSSDREQY
TRBV10-3	AISDRGLSGDEQY
TRBV29-1	SVEDRPSQETQY
TRBV10-3	AIRDWDRPWGYT
TRBV7-9	ASSFTGVNTEAF
TRBV9	ASSVVGHPKQY
TRBV18	ASSPARQGLDTQY
TRBV7-8	ASSFYRTSGGPSVPGTQY
TRBV27	ASGQGRWNIQY
TRBV7-9	ASSLVAGVSYNEQF
TRBV7-2	ASSRYEYSGNTIY
TRBV7-6	ASSIYSQAAETQY
TRBV7-8	ASSDGTRVLDTGELF
TRBV30	AWSVPGQGAEKLF
TRBV10-3	AIRNPFGGGDSYEQY
TRBV19	ASSVATGGPTDTQY
TRBV7-9	ASSLARGTGSSYNEQF
TRBV7-9	ASIPGNTYNEQF
TRBV9	ASSPHQTDNYGYT
TRBV5-1	ASSLLGGQGTEAF
TRBV27	ASSFIGADGYGYT
TRBV29-1	SVGGTAGSYEQY
TRBV5-1	ASSPRDRTGELF
TRBV7-2	ASSPSTGELF
TRBV6-5	ASSKTGVQNYEQY
TRBV14	ASSQQGWDEKLF
TRBV27	ASSLSGAGEKLF
TRBV5-5	ASSLEGSEVGAF
TRBV11-2	ASSSIQGRPYEQY
TRBV7-2	ASSLSEGQGDNEQF
TRBV5-1	ASSHGTGRGDTQY
TRBV6-1	ASRQGARNTEAF